The source of this TCR beta chain is a study of T cell responses to AZD1222 COVID-19 vaccine. TCRdb's table, derived via immunoSEQ multiplex PCR, lists solely in-frame clones and lacks some. The sample includes 100,000 or so clones, more than 70% of them seen just once. CDR3 size: 14 residues. Between the trimmed V and J ends, which lost 7 bases and 5 bases, there was a span of 18 bases. The V gene's germline CDR1 is SGHKS and CDR2 YYEKEE (reference sequence). This receptor was identified in an adult in good health. V gene TRBV5-5 combines with J gene TRBJ2-5; D may be TRBD1 (6 bases). The sample consisted of peripheral blood, taken on day 0 of MenACWY control vaccination. CDR3 DNA sequence: TGTGCCAGCGACCTAGTTGGGGGCGGGGAGACCCAGTACTTC. This translates into CASDLVGGGETQYF.